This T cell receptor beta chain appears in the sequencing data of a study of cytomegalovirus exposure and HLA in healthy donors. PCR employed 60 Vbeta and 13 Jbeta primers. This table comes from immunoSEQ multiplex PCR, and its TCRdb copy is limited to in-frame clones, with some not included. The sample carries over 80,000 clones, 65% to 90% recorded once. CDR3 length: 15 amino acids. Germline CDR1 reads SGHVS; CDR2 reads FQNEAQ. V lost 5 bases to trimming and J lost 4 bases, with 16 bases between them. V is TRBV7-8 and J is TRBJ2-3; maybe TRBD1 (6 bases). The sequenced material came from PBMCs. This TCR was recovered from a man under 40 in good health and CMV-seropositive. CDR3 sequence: CASSRRDIRADTQYF. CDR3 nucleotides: TGTGCCAGCAGCCGCCGGGACATCCGTGCAGATACGCAGTATTTT.